This record concerns one T cell receptor beta chain sequence. Its antigen is still unknown. This entry belongs to a study of cytomegalovirus exposure and HLA in healthy donors. Study-wide results and limits: Sequencing had likely introduced a cluster of highly shared sequence variants as an artifact. More clonal expansion characterized HLA-associated TCR beta chains than equally common others in a later analysis. In vitro data verified a few CMV-associated chains as specific for CMV antigens.

Whereas donors were nominally healthy upon sampling, unrecorded immune exposures were probable. PCR used 60 Vbeta primers and 13 Jbeta primers. Sequencing used immunoSEQ multiplex PCR; TCRdb keeps in-frame clones, though not all of them. The sample contains about 200,000 clones, about 83% of which appear only once. This CDR3 is 15 amino acids long. In germline, CDR1 is SNHLY, CDR2 FYNNEI. V was trimmed by 5 bases and J by 7 bases, leaving 21 bases between them. The rearrangement links TRBV2 to TRBJ2-7; perhaps TRBD1 as D (6 bases). The source of this sequence is a man aged 35 to 55 in good health and CMV-seropositive. Source material: PBMCs. Here the CDR3 reads CASSSTGHTIGEQYF. The CDR3 DNA sequence: TGTGCCAGCAGTTCCACGGGACATACTATAGGAGAGCAGTACTTC.